One sample yielded the 3 T cell receptor beta chains listed below, sequenced in a study of T cell repertoires in cytomegalovirus infection. MiXCR, applied by TCRdb to the reads, yields one record per CDR3 protein. The sample records 250,000 or so distinct CDR3 sequences, 15% to 20% being singletons. Material for sequencing was CD8+ T cells from PBMCs. The receptors shown here come from a human donor in good health (CMV status not recorded). Some clones in this sample may be carry-over from other donors' samples.

The chain carries TRBV6-5 and TRBJ1-3; maybe TRBD1 (6 bases). Trimming left V 7 bases short and J 0 bases short, with 10 bases between. Looked up from germline, CDR1 is MNHEY and CDR2 is SVGAGI. The CDR3 is 14 amino acids. The CDR3 DNA is TGTGCCAGCAAAGACAGGCGCTCTGGAAACACCATATATTTT. Amino acids: CASKDRRSGNTIYF.

This clonotype was recorded a few times. The chain couples TRBV5-5 to TRBJ2-3; tentative D call: TRBD2 (6 bases). V lost 4 bases and J 4 bases, leaving 19 bases between the germline ends. The germline CDR1 and CDR2 sequences are SGHKS and YYEKEE (reference sequence). This CDR3 is 16 amino acids long. The CDR3 here is CASSPPVAEGSDTQYF. CDR3 DNA sequence: TGTGCCAGCAGCCCCCCAGTAGCGGAGGGGTCAGATACGCAGTATTTT. Drawing the rest from reference TRBV5-5 and TRBJ2-3, the complete variable domain is DAGVTQSPTHLIKTRGQQVTLRCSPISGHKSVSWYQQVLGQGPQFIFQYYEKEERGRGNFPDRFSARQFPNYSSELNVNALLLGDSALYLCASSPPVAEGSDTQYFGPGTRLTVL.

The chain employs TRBV19 and TRBJ2-1; 11 nucleotides match TRBD2. CDR1 LNHDA and CDR2 SQIVND come from the germline V gene (reference sequence). The CDR3 runs 16 residues. V trimming: 5 bases; J trimming: 9 bases; junction bases outside the gene matches: 12. CDR3 protein: CASSPRSGGGFSEQFF. CDR3 bases: TGTGCCAGTAGTCCCCGTAGCGGGGGGGGTTTCAGTGAGCAGTTCTTC.